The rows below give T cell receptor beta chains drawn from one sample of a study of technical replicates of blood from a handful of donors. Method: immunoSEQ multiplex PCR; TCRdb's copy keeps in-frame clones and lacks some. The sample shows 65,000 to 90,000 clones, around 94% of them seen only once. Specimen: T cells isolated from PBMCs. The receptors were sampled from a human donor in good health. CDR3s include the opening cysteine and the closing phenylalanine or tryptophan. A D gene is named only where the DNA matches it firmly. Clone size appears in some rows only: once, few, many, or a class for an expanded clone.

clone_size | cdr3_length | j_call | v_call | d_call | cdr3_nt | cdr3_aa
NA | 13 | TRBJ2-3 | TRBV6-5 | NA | TGTGCTACCCTTGGGGGGATTCAAGATACGCAGTATTTT | CATLGGIQDTQYF
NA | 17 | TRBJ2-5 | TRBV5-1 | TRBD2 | TGCGCCAGCAGCTTGTCACCCTCCCTAGCGGGAAAAGAGACCCAGTACTTC | CASSLSPSLAGKETQYF
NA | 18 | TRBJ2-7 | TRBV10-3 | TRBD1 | TGTGCCATCAGTTATCTCCCCGGGACAGGGTTCGGAGGATACGAGCAGTACTTC | CAISYLPGTGFGGYEQYF
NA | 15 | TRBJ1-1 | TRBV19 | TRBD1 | TGTGCCAGTATGGGGACAGCAGCAATGAACACTGAAGCTTTCTTT | CASMGTAAMNTEAFF
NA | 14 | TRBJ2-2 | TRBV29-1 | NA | TGCAGCGTCCCTCGACTAGAGAACACCGGGGAGCTGTTTTTT | CSVPRLENTGELFF
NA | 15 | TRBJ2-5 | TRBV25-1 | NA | TGTGCCAGCAGTGAAGGACTAGGGGGTTTAGAGACCCAGTACTTC | CASSEGLGGLETQYF
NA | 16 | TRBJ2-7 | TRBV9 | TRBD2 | TGTGCCAGCAGCGTCGGTTCCCTAGCGGCCAGCTACGAGCAGTACTTC | CASSVGSLAASYEQYF
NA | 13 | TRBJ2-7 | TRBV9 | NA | TGTGCCAGCAGCGTATCGGGGTATGGCGAGCAGTACTTC | CASSVSGYGEQYF
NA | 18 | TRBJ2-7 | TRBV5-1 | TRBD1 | TGCGCCAGCAGCTTCCACTCGGGACAGATCCCTAGGGGTTACGAGCAGTACTTC | CASSFHSGQIPRGYEQYF
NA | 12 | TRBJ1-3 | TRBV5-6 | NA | TGTGCCAGCAGCTTGCAGGGAAACACCATATATTTT | CASSLQGNTIYF
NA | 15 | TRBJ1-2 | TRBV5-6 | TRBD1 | TGTGCCAGCAGCGTGGGACAGGGAGGCGACTATGGCTACACCTTC | CASSVGQGGDYGYTF
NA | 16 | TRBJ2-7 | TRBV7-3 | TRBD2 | TGTGCCAGCAGCTTAGCGCTAGCGGGAGGTACCTACGAGCAGTACTTC | CASSLALAGGTYEQYF
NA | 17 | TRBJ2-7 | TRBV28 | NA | TGTGCCAGCAGTTCTTCAATCCCTCAGGGGAACCCCTACGAGCAGTACTTC | CASSSSIPQGNPYEQYF
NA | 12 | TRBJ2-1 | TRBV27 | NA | TGTGCCAGCAGTTTTAGTTTGAATGAGCAGTTCTTC | CASSFSLNEQFF
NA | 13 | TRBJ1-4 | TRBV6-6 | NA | TGTGCCAGCAGTTACAGGCTAGGTGAAAAACTGTTTTTT | CASSYRLGEKLFF
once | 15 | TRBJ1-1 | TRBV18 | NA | TGTGCCAGCTCACCACGGTCGGGGGTGAACACTGAAGCTTTCTTT | CASSPRSGVNTEAFF
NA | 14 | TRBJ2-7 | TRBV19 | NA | TGTGCCAGTAGTATTACGGGAAACTTCGACGAGCAGTACTTC | CASSITGNFDEQYF
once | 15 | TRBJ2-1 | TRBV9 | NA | TGTGCCAGCAGCGTAGCACTAGCCTCGGTGTATGAGCAGTTCTTC | CASSVALASVYEQFF
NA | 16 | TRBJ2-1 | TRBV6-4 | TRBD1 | TGTGCCAGCAGCGAGTGGGGGACAGGGGTTTATAATGAGCAGTTCTTC | CASSEWGTGVYNEQFF
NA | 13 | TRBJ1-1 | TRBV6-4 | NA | TGTGCCAGCAGACCACAGGAAAACACTGAAGCTTTCTTT | CASRPQENTEAFF
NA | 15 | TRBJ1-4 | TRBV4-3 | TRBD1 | TGCGCCAGCAGCAAGCGGACAGGGGGCGGCGAAAAACTGTTTTTT | CASSKRTGGGEKLFF
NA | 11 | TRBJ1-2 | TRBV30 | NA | TGTGCCGGGGCAGGGGAAAGTGGCTACACCTTC | CAGAGESGYTF
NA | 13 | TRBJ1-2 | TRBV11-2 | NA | TGTGCCAGCAGCTTAGGACTCAACTATGGCTACACCTTC | CASSLGLNYGYTF
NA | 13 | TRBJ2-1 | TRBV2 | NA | TGTGCCAGCAGTGCTAGAGAGTACAATGAGCAGTTCTTC | CASSAREYNEQFF
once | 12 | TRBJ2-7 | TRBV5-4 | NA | TGTGCCAGCAGCGCGGACAGCTACGAGCAGTACTTC | CASSADSYEQYF
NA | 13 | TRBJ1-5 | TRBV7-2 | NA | TGTGCCAGCAGCCCCGAGTACAATCAGCCCCAGCATTTT | CASSPEYNQPQHF
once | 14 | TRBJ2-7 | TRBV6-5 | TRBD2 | TGTGCCAGCAGCCTAGCGGTGAGCTCCTACGAGCAGTACTTC | CASSLAVSSYEQYF
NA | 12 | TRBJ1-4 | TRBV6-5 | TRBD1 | TGTGCCACAGGGGGGATAGGTGAAAAACTGTTTTTT | CATGGIGEKLFF
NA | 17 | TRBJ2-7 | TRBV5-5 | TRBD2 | TGTGCCAGCAGCTTGGCCCGGATAGCGGGAGGCTCCTACGAGCAGTACTTC | CASSLARIAGGSYEQYF
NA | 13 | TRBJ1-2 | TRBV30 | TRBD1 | TGTGCCTGGGAGGGACAGGAGGGCTATGGCTACACCTTC | CAWEGQEGYGYTF
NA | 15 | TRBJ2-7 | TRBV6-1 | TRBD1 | TGTGCCAGCAGTGACGGGGGGACAGGGGGTTACGAGCAGTACTTC | CASSDGGTGGYEQYF
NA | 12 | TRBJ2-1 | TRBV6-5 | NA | TGTGCCTCCTCCCGGGCCTACAATGAGCAGTTCTTC | CASSRAYNEQFF
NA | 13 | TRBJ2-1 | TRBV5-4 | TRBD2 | TGTGCCAGCAGCTTAAGGAGGGACTACGAACAGTTCTTC | CASSLRRDYEQFF
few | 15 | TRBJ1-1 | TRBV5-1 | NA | TGCGCCAGCAGCCTCCAACAGGGCTCGAACACTGAAGCTTTCTTT | CASSLQQGSNTEAFF
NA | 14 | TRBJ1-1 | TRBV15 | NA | TGTGCCACCAGCAGAGATGACACCCTCCTTGAAGCTTTCTTT | CATSRDDTLLEAFF
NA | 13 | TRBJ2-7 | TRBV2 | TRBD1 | TGTGCCTCCTGGGGACAGGCCCCTTACGAGCAGTACTTC | CASWGQAPYEQYF
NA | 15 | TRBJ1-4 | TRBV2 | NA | TGTGCCAGCAGTGAAGGGGGCAGTATAAATGAAAAACTGTTTTTT | CASSEGGSINEKLFF
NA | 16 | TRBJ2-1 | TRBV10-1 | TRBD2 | TGCGCCAGCAGTGGAGGGACTAGCGGTTCTGACAATGAGCAGTTCTTC | CASSGGTSGSDNEQFF
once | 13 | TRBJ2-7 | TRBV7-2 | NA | TGTGCCAGCAGCTTAGCCCGGTATCTCGAGCAGTACTTC | CASSLARYLEQYF
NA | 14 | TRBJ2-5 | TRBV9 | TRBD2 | TGTGCCAGCACGTCCGGGACTAGACCAGAGACCCAGTACTTC | CASTSGTRPETQYF
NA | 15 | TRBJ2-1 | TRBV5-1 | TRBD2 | TGCGCCAGCAGCGTGACTAGCGGGGACGTCAATGAGCAGTTCTTC | CASSVTSGDVNEQFF